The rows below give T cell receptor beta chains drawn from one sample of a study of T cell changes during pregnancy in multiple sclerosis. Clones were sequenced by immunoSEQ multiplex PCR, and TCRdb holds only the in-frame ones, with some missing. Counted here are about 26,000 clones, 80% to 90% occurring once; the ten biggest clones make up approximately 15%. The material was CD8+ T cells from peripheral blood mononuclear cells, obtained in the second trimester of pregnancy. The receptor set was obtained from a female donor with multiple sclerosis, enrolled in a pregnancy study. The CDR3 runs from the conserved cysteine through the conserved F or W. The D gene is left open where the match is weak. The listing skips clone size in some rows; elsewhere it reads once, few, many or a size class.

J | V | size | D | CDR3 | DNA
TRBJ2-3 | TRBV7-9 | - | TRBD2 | CASSLALLAVPDTQYF | TGTGCCAGCAGCTTAGCGCTCCTAGCGGTCCCAGATACGCAGTATTTT
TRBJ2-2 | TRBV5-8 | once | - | CASSSRDFYTGELFF | TGTGCCAGCAGCTCCCGGGACTTCTACACCGGGGAGCTGTTTTTT
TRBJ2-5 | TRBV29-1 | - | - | CSVEVQGRETQYF | TGCAGCGTTGAAGTCCAGGGGCGGGAGACCCAGTACTTC
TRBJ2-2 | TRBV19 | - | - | CASSMGSPGELFF | TGTGCCAGTAGTATGGGGAGTCCCGGGGAGCTGTTTTTT
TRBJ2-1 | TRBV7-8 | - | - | CASSSRLVLYPNEQFF | TGTGCCAGCAGCTCCCGACTAGTCTTATATCCCAATGAGCAGTTCTTC
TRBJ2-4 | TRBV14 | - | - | CASSQTGVLNIQYF | TGTGCCAGCAGCCAAACGGGAGTATTAAACATTCAGTACTTC
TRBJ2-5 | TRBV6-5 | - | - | CASRGVEQYF | TGTGCCAGCAGAGGGGTTGAGCAGTACTTC
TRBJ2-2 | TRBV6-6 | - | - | CASSYLTTGELFF | TGTGCCAGCAGTTACTTAACTACCGGGGAGCTGTTTTTT
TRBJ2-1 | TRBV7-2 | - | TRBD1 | CASSFGGQGYEQFF | TGTGCCAGCAGCTTTGGGGGACAGGGTTATGAGCAGTTCTTC
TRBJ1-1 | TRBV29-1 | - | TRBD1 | CSASPGQGIEAFF | TGCAGCGCATCTCCGGGACAGGGAATTGAAGCTTTCTTT
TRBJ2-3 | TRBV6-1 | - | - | CASSFSNGGTDTQYF | TGTGCCAGCAGTTTTTCCAACGGAGGCACAGATACGCAGTATTTT
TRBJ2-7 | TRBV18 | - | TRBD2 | CASSPDGRNEQYF | TGTGCCAGCTCACCGGACGGGAGGAACGAGCAGTACTTC
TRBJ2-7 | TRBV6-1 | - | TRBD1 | CASSARQGAYEQYF | TGTGCCAGCAGTGCTCGACAGGGGGCGTATGAGCAGTACTTC
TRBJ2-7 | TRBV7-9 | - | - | CASSGERQDYEQYF | TGTGCCAGCAGCGGGGAGAGACAAGACTACGAGCAGTACTTC
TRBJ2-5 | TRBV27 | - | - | CASSLGQGMETQYF | TGTGCCAGCAGTTTAGGGCAGGGTATGGAGACCCAGTACTTC
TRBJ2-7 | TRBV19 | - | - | CASAGTPNYEQYF | TGTGCCAGTGCCGGGACTCCGAACTACGAGCAGTACTTC
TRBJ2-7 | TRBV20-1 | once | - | CSARGQNEQYF | TGCAGTGCTAGAGGACAGAACGAGCAGTACTTC
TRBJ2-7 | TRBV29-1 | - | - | CSVRTVGYEQYF | TGCAGCGTTCGGACAGTGGGGTACGAGCAGTACTTC
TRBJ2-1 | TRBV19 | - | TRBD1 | CASSIGDSSYNEQFF | TGTGCCAGTAGTATAGGGGACAGCTCCTACAATGAGCAGTTCTTC
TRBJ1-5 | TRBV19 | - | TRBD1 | CASSIVPQGGQPQHF | TGTGCCAGTAGTATAGTCCCACAGGGGGGCCAGCCCCAGCATTTT
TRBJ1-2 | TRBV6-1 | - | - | CASSEALSAYTF | TGTGCCAGCAGTGAAGCACTTAGTGCCTACACCTTC
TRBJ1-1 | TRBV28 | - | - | CASSLLSTEAFF | TGTGCCAGCAGTTTGTTATCCACTGAAGCTTTCTTT